These 5 T cell receptor beta chains came from one sample sequenced in a study of graft-versus-host responses after intestinal transplantation. Repertoires were generated with immunoSEQ multiplex PCR, while TCRdb's copy carries only in-frame clones and drops some. The data hold about 23,000 clones, with 35% to 50% observed a single time. Investigators plated about 200,000 CFSE-labeled responder cells together with about 200,000 irradiated stimulator cells labeled with violet dye. The sequenced sample was alloreactive CD8+ T cells from a mixed lymphocyte reaction culture, obtained before transplantation. Subset denoted: CFSE-low proliferating T cells sorted from approximately 6-day pre-transplant mixed lymphocyte reaction (GvH or HvG direction). These receptors all come from a human patient who was an organ donor for intestinal transplantation.

The chain has TRBV21-1 and TRBJ2-1. TRBV21-1 is listed as a pseudogene. This CDR3 has 17 amino acids. The chain's CDR3 is CASSNNPRARALNEQFF. The CDR3 DNA reads as TGTGCCAGCAGCAACAACCCTAGAGCTCGGGCCCTCAATGAGCAGTTCTTC.

The chain couples TRBV28 to TRBJ2-7; no clear D gene. Trimming pared 2 bases from V and 2 bases from J, leaving 10 bases between. CDR1 and CDR2 from the germline V gene are MDHEN and SYDVKM. CDR3 size: 14 residues. CDR3 residues: CASSLIAVAYEQYF. The CDR3, as DNA: TGTGCCAGCAGTTTAATTGCAGTGGCCTACGAGCAGTACTTC. Full variable domain (remainder filled in from reference TRBV28 and TRBJ2-7): DVKVTQSSRYLVKRTGEKVFLECVQDMDHENMFWYRQDPGLGLRLIYFSYDVKMKEKGDIPEGYSVSREKKERFSLILESASTNQTSMYLCASSLIAVAYEQYFGPGTRLTVT.

The gene calls are TRBV9 and TRBJ2-5; tentative D call: TRBD2 (5 bases). The last part of the DNA fits TRBJ2-7 better; the J call may be wrong. The CDR3 totals 14 residues. CDR1 SGDLS and CDR2 YYNGEE come from the germline V gene. The chain's CDR3 is CASSVGSGPYEQYF. DNA of the CDR3: TGTGCCAGCAGCGTAGGCAGCGGTCCCTACGAGCAGTACTTC.

This clone was seen a single time. The chain employs TRBV6-9 and TRBJ1-5; D is unresolved. V gave up 4 bases and J gave up 3 bases, with 1 base separating them. The V gene's germline CDR1 is MNHGY and CDR2 SVAAGI. The CDR3 spans 11 residues. In DNA form, the CDR3 reads TGTGCCAGCAGTTTCAATCAGCCCCAGCATTTT. Translated: CASSFNQPQHF.

The sample holds a few counts of this clone. The J gene is TRBJ1-1, the V gene TRBV21-1; the table's D gene call, TRBD1, was not cross checked with the DNA. TRBV21-1 is noted as a pseudogene. The CDR3 length is 15 residues. CDR3 nucleotides: TGTGCCAGCAGCAAAGCGGGGCAGGGGGCCACTGAAGCTTTCTTT. Its protein is CASSKAGQGATEAFF.